This is a list of T cell receptor beta chains from one sample in a study of OX40 agonist ivuxolimab in advanced cancers. The repertoire was sequenced with immunoSEQ multiplex PCR; TCRdb's copy has only in-frame clones and lacks some. The data show tens of thousands of clones, about 83% seen once. The sample was CD4+ or CD8+ T cells sorted from blood, taken in a trial of the OX40 agonist ivuxolimab. Every receptor here comes from an adult with an advanced solid tumor such as melanoma, head and neck, liver or kidney cancer. CDR3s include the opening cysteine and the closing phenylalanine or tryptophan. A D gene is named only where the DNA matches it firmly. Where a row states a size, it is once, few, many or the class of an expanded clone; other rows omit it.

j_call,clone_size,d_call,v_call,cdr3_nt,cdr3_aa
TRBJ2-5,.,TRBD1,TRBV5-6,TGTGCCAGCAGCGTGCAACAGGGGGTGAAGACCCAGTACTTC,CASSVQQGVKTQYF
TRBJ1-4,.,TRBD1,TRBV28,TGTGCCAGCAGTTCGGGACAGATTAATGAAAAACTGTTTTTT,CASSSGQINEKLFF
TRBJ2-1,once,TRBD1,TRBV7-8,TGTGCCAGCAGCCTTTGGACAGGGGTAGTTGATGAGCAGTTCTTC,CASSLWTGVVDEQFF
TRBJ1-1,.,TRBD1,TRBV2,TGTGCCAGCAGGGGGACAGAAGGTACTGAAGCTTTCTTT,CASRGTEGTEAFF
TRBJ1-1,.,TRBD1,TRBV10-1,TGCGCCAGCAGCGGGGACAGGGTCGCTGAAGCTTTCTTT,CASSGDRVAEAFF
TRBJ2-7,.,.,TRBV5-6,TGTGCCAGCAGCTTGGGGTACGGGTTCTACGAGCAGTACTTC,CASSLGYGFYEQYF
TRBJ2-7,few,.,TRBV30,TGTGCCTGGAGTGTAGGGGGCGAGCAGTACTTC,CAWSVGGEQYF
TRBJ1-2,.,.,TRBV2,TGTGCCAGCAGCGGGGAGAGTAACTATGGCTACACCTTC,CASSGESNYGYTF
TRBJ2-7,.,TRBD2,TRBV2,TGTGCCAGCAGTGAAAGCCCGGGAGGGTACGAGCAGTACTTC,CASSESPGGYEQYF
TRBJ1-1,.,TRBD1,TRBV5-6,TGTGCCAGCAGTTGGACAGGGGGCTATTCCGACACTGAAGCTTTCTTT,CASSWTGGYSDTEAFF
TRBJ1-5,.,.,TRBV30,TGTGCCTGGAGTGTAACAGGATATAGCAATCAGCCCCAGCATTTT,CAWSVTGYSNQPQHF
TRBJ2-3,.,TRBD1,TRBV2,TGTGCCAGCAGTGTGGGGACAGAAGCAGATACGCAGTATTTT,CASSVGTEADTQYF
TRBJ1-1,.,.,TRBV28,TGTGCCAGCAGTTTATCCCCCGCAGGGGATAACACTGAAGCTTTCTTT,CASSLSPAGDNTEAFF
TRBJ1-4,.,.,TRBV19,TGTGCCAGTTCGGGGACTACTAATGAAAAACTGTTTTTT,CASSGTTNEKLFF
TRBJ1-2,few,.,TRBV7-9,TGTGCCAGCAGCCCACTCGCGGTGGATGGCTACACCTTC,CASSPLAVDGYTF
TRBJ2-3,.,.,TRBV7-2,TGTGCCAGCAGACGGAGGGGGGTTCTGTCCACAGATACGCAGTATTTT,CASRRRGVLSTDTQYF
TRBJ1-5,few,.,TRBV10-2,TGCGCCAGCAGTGAGTCGAGGGGGCAGCCCCAGCATTTT,CASSESRGQPQHF
TRBJ2-5,.,.,TRBV4-2,TGTGCCAGCAGCCACAGACAGGCGGCAGCAGAGACCCAGTACTTC,CASSHRQAAAETQYF
TRBJ2-5,.,.,TRBV19,TGTGCCAGTAGTATAGCGACCGGCAGGGGAGAGACCCAGTACTTC,CASSIATGRGETQYF
TRBJ2-5,.,.,TRBV9,TGTGCCAGCAGCGTAGGACCCGGGGACGGGGAGACCCAGTACTTC,CASSVGPGDGETQYF
TRBJ1-2,.,.,TRBV4-1,TGCGCCAGCAGCCAAGATGTGGGAGCACCCTATGGCTACACCTTC,CASSQDVGAPYGYTF
TRBJ1-4,.,.,TRBV29-1,TGCAGCGCCTTGAAGGCAACTAATGAAAAACTGTTTTTT,CSALKATNEKLFF
TRBJ2-2,.,TRBD1,TRBV7-6,TGTGCCAGCAGCCGCGACAGGGTAACGAACACCGGGGAGCTGTTTTTT,CASSRDRVTNTGELFF
TRBJ2-1,.,TRBD2,TRBV9,TGTGCCAGCAGCGACCAGGGACTAGCCTCCCGCAATGAGCAGTTCTTC,CASSDQGLASRNEQFF
TRBJ2-3,.,.,TRBV2,TGTGCCAGCAGTGATGGGAGGGGGGCAGATACGCAGTATTTT,CASSDGRGADTQYF
TRBJ1-2,once,TRBD1,TRBV6-1,TGTGCCAGCAGTGAAGTCCGGCAGGGGGCGGGTGGCTACACCTTC,CASSEVRQGAGGYTF
TRBJ1-3,.,.,TRBV5-6,TGTGCCAGCAGCTTGGACGGATCTGGAAACACCATATATTTT,CASSLDGSGNTIYF
TRBJ2-1,.,.,TRBV10-1,TGCGCCAGCAGTGAGTCGCTAGGGGGAAATGAGCAGTTCTTC,CASSESLGGNEQFF
TRBJ2-6,once,.,TRBV2,TGTGCCAGCAGAGGACTGGAGCACACTGGGGCCAACGTCCTGACTTTC,CASRGLEHTGANVLTF
TRBJ1-6,.,.,TRBV6-5,TGTGCCAGCAGTTACTCGCGGGGCCGCTCACCCCTCCACTTT,CASSYSRGRSPLHF
TRBJ1-5,once,.,TRBV28,TGTGCCAGCAGTGGGACGAGGGGCAATCAGCCCCAGCATTTT,CASSGTRGNQPQHF